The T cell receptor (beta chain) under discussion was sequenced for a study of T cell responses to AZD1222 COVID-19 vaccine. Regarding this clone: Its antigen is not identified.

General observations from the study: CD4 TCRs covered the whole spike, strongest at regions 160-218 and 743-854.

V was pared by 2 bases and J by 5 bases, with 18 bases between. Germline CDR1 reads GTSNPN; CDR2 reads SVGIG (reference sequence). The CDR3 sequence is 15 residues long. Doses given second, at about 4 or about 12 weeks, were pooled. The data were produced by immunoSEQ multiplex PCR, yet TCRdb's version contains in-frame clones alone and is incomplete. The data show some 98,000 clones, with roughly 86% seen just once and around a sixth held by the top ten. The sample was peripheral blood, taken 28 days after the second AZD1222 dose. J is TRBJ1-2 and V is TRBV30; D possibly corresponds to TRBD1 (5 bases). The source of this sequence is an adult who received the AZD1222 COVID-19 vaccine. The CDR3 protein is CAWSPGLMKGYGYTF. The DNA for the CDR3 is TGTGCCTGGAGTCCAGGGCTAATGAAGGGGTATGGCTACACCTTC.